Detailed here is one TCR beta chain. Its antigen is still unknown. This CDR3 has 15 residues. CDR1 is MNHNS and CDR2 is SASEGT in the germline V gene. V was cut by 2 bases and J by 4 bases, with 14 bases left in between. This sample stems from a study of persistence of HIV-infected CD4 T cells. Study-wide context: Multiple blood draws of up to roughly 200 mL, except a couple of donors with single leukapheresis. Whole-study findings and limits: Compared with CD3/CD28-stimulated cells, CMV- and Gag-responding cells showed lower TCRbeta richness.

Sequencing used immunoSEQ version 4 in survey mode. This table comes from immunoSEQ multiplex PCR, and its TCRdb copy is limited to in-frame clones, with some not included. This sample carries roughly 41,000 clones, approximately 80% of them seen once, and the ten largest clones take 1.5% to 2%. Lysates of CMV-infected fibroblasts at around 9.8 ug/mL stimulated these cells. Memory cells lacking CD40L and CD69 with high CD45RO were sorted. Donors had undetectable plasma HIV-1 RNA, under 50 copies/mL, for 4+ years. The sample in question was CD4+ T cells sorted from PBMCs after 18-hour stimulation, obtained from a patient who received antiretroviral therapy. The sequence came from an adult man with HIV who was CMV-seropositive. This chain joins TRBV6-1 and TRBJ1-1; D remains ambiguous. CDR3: CASSEMWTGSTEAFF. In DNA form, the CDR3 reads TGTGCCAGCAGTGAAATGTGGACGGGGAGCACTGAAGCTTTCTTT.